Below are 18 T cell receptor beta chains sequenced from a single sample in a study of siplizumab effects on memory and regulatory T cells. Libraries were prepared by immunoSEQ multiplex PCR; TCRdb keeps only in-frame clonotypes and omits some of them. Of 110,000 or so clones listed, around 95% are singletons. Input material: non-Treg CD4+ T cells sorted from blood. Source of these receptors: a human donor in good health.

This chain joins TRBV5-6 and TRBJ1-2; D unresolved. Trimming took 3 bases from V and 5 from J, leaving 5 bases between them. CDR1 SGHDT and CDR2 YYEEEE come from the germline V gene. The CDR3 is made up of 11 amino acids. The CDR3 DNA reads as TGTGCCAGCAGCTCCTCGTATGGCTACACCTTC. Translation gives CASSSSYGYTF. The entire variable domain, with the rest obtained from reference TRBV5-6 and TRBJ1-2, is as follows: DAGVTQSPTHLIKTRGQQVTLRCSPKSGHDTVSWYQQALGQGPQFIFQYYEEEERQRGNFPDRFSGHQFPNYSSELNVNALLLGDSALYLCASSSSYGYTFGSGTRLTVV.

The chain couples TRBV9 to TRBJ1-5; 9 nucleotides line up with TRBD1. The CDR3 runs to 14 residues. Per the germline V gene, CDR1 is SGDLS and CDR2 is YYNGEE. The V and J ends lost 3 bases and 4 bases, in that order; junction bases with no gene match: 2. This chain's CDR3 is CASSAGTGNQPQHF. The CDR3 region has the DNA TGTGCCAGCAGCGCCGGGACAGGGAATCAGCCCCAGCATTTT.

The chain couples TRBV28 to TRBJ2-1; TRBD1 or TRBD2 may be the D gene (5 bases each). The germline V gene encodes CDR1 MDHEN and CDR2 SYDVKM. Trimming took 9 bases from V and 3 from J, leaving 18 bases between them. This CDR3 has 15 residues. CDR3 sequence: CASWGSGGVYNEQFF. The CDR3 region has the DNA TGTGCCAGTTGGGGGAGTGGGGGTGTCTACAATGAGCAGTTCTTC.

This clone was seen more than once but under ten times. The V and J genes are TRBV5-4 and TRBJ1-1; TRBD1 matches 9 bases. V dropped 3 bases and J dropped 0; count of bases not matched to a gene: 6. The CDR3 runs to 16 residues. Germline CDR1 SGHNT, CDR2 YYREEE (reference sequence). The CDR3 here is CASSSLTGGVNTEAFF. The CDR3, as DNA: TGTGCCAGCAGCTCATTGACAGGGGGAGTGAACACTGAAGCTTTCTTT.

The chain joins TRBV5-1 to TRBJ1-5, with D perhaps TRBD1 (6 bases). The V and J ends lost 4 bases and 7 bases respectively, with 12 bases between them. The CDR3 contains 13 residues. CDR1 and CDR2 from the germline V gene are SGHRS and YFSETQ. CDR3 coding DNA: TGCGCCAGCAGCGAACAGGGATGGCAGCCCCAGCATTTT. It is translated as CASSEQGWQPQHF.

The chain carries TRBV15 and TRBJ2-7, with D tentatively TRBD2 (6 bases). Germline lookup yields CDR1 LNHNV and CDR2 YYDKDF (reference sequence). V was pared by 3 bases and J by 4 bases, with 25 bases between. This CDR3 comprises 18 residues. The CDR3, as DNA: TGTGCCACCAGCAGCAGTGCCCATTTGAGCCGGGGGTTTTACGAGCAGTACTTC. Translated, it gives CATSSSAHLSRGFYEQYF. Full variable domain (rest looked up from reference TRBV15 and TRBJ2-7): DAMVIQNPRYQVTQFGKPVTLSCSQTLNHNVMYWYQQKSSQAPKLLFHYYDKDFNNEADTPDNFQSRRPNTSFCFLDIRSPGLGDTAMYLCATSSSAHLSRGFYEQYFGPGTRLTVT.

The gene calls are TRBV2 and TRBJ2-3, with TRBD2 matching 13 bases. Losses at the gene ends were 5 bases for V and 3 bases for J; bases not matched to a gene: 8. The CDR3 runs 17 residues. Germline V lookup: CDR1 SNHLY, CDR2 FYNNEI. The CDR3 is CASSPGTSGNPTDTQYF. The CDR3 DNA follows: TGTGCCAGCAGTCCTGGGACTAGCGGGAATCCTACAGATACGCAGTATTTT. The complete variable domain, with remaining parts taken from reference TRBV2 and TRBJ2-3, reads EPEVTQTPSHQVTQMGQEVILRCVPISNHLYFYWYRQILGQKVEFLVSFYNNEISEKSEIFDDQFSVERPDGSNFTLKIRSTKLEDSAMYFCASSPGTSGNPTDTQYFGPGTRLTVL.

The chain carries TRBV4-1 and TRBJ1-2, with 8 positions matching TRBD1. CDR3 length: 16 amino acids. Germline values: CDR1 MGHRA, CDR2 YSYEKL. The junction had 7 bases not matched to a gene; V was cut back by 1 base and J by 3 bases. In DNA, the CDR3 is TGCGCCAGCAGCCAAGTCGGACAGGGTAGAGACTATGGCTACACCTTC. Its translation: CASSQVGQGRDYGYTF.

This clone was detected once. V gene TRBV4-1 combines with J gene TRBJ2-5; D gene uncertain. Germline assignment: CDR1 MGHRA and CDR2 YSYEKL. This CDR3 region has 12 residues. Trimming removed 1 base at V and 4 bases at J, with 4 bases between. The CDR3 here is CASSQGTETQYF. The CDR3 DNA sequence: TGCGCCAGCAGCCAAGGCACAGAGACCCAGTACTTC.

This clone showed up just once. The J gene is TRBJ2-7, the V gene TRBV19; TRBD2 might be the D (5 bases). Germline values: CDR1 LNHDA, CDR2 SQIVND (reference sequence). This CDR3 has 16 residues. Between the trimmed V and J ends, which lost 3 bases and 7 bases, there was a span of 22 bases. CDR3 sequence: CASSIPLRRGYGEQYF. For the CDR3, the DNA is TGTGCCAGTAGTATCCCCCTTAGACGGGGATACGGTGAGCAGTACTTC.

This chain uses TRBV9 with TRBJ2-3, with 11 bases identical to TRBD2. The J segment lost 4 bases and the V segment lost 3 bases, leaving 7 bases of the junction unmatched. Germline V CDR1 and CDR2: SGDLS, YYNGEE. This CDR3 region has 16 residues. In DNA form, the CDR3 reads TGTGCCAGCAGCGGTAGCGGGGGGGCTCTTGCAGATACGCAGTATTTT. This translates into CASSGSGGALADTQYF.

The chain links TRBV14 to TRBJ2-1, with TRBD2 matching over 8 bases. CDR3 length: 14 residues. V dropped 4 bases and J dropped 7; count of bases not matched to a gene: 6. CDR1 and CDR2 from the germline V gene are SGHDN and FVKESK. The CDR3 region has the DNA TGTGCCAGCAGCCGGGTAGCGGGGATGAATGAGCAGTTCTTC. This translates into CASSRVAGMNEQFF.

The chain carries TRBV6-6 and TRBJ1-4, with D maybe TRBD1 (5 bases). The CDR3 runs to 15 residues. V was cut by 0 bases and J by 8 bases, with 13 bases left in between. The V gene's germline CDR1 is MNHNY and CDR2 SVGAGI (reference sequence). In DNA form, the CDR3 reads TGTGCCAGCAGTTACTCGTCCGGGGAGGGGGAAAAACTGTTTTTT. This codes for CASSYSSGEGEKLFF.

The CDR3 protein is CASSVSRGVNTIYF. CDR3 bases: TGTGCCAGCAGCGTATCGCGTGGGGTAAACACCATATATTTT. The chain employs TRBV9 and TRBJ1-3; D is unclear. The V end lost 1 base, the J end lost 6 bases, and 11 bases lay between the germline ends. The CDR3 runs 14 residues. Germline V gene lookup returns CDR1 SGDLS and CDR2 YYNGEE.

This clone has just one count. The CDR3 DNA reads TGCGCCAGCAGCTTGGGACAAAACGTAGCGGGGGGACCCTACGAGCAGTACTTC. Translation: CASSLGQNVAGGPYEQYF. J is TRBJ2-7 and V is TRBV5-1; the match to TRBD2 covers 10 bases. The CDR3 is made up of 18 amino acids. J gave up 2 bases and V 0 bases, and 11 bases lay outside the gene matches. CDR1 SGHRS and CDR2 YFSETQ come from the germline V gene. The full variable domain, its missing parts supplied by reference TRBV5-1 and TRBJ2-7, is KAGVTQTPRYLIKTRGQQVTLSCSPISGHRSVSWYQQTPGQGLQFLFEYFSETQRNKGNFPGRFSGRQFSNSRSEMNVSTLELGDSALYLCASSLGQNVAGGPYEQYFGPGTRLTVT.

This rearrangement joins TRBV7-3 to TRBJ2-7; D is unclear. From germline, CDR1 is SGHTA and CDR2 FQGTGA. The CDR3 extends over 13 amino acids. Trimming shortened V by 4 bases and J by 0 bases, and 7 bases separated the two germline ends. CDR3 nucleotides: TGTGCCAGCAGCTGGACGGGCTCCTACGAGCAGTACTTC. Its protein product is CASSWTGSYEQYF. The full variable domain, in which reference TRBV7-3 and TRBJ2-7 provide the parts outside the CDR3, is GAGVSQTPSNKVTEKGKYVELRCDPISGHTALYWYRQSLGQGPEFLIYFQGTGAADDSGLPNDRFFAVRPEGSVSTLKIQRTERGDSAVYLCASSWTGSYEQYFGPGTRLTVT.

This sequence joins TRBV14 and TRBJ2-4; 7 bases line up with TRBD2. V dropped 4 bases and J dropped 5; count of bases not matched to a gene: 5. This CDR3 is built from 14 residues. Looked up from germline, CDR1 is SGHDN and CDR2 is FVKESK. As DNA, the CDR3 is TGTGCCAGCAGCCCCAGCGGGGCTCAAAACATTCAGTACTTC. It encodes CASSPSGAQNIQYF.

V is TRBV2 and J is TRBJ1-5, with D perhaps matching TRBD1 (6 bases). Trimming left V 8 bases short and J 7 bases short, with 21 bases between. The CDR3 has 15 amino acids. Germline lookup yields CDR1 SNHLY and CDR2 FYNNEI. CDR3 nucleotide sequence: TGTGCCAGCCACCCGACCCGACAGGAGGGGCAGCCCCAGCATTTT. Translated: CASHPTRQEGQPQHF.